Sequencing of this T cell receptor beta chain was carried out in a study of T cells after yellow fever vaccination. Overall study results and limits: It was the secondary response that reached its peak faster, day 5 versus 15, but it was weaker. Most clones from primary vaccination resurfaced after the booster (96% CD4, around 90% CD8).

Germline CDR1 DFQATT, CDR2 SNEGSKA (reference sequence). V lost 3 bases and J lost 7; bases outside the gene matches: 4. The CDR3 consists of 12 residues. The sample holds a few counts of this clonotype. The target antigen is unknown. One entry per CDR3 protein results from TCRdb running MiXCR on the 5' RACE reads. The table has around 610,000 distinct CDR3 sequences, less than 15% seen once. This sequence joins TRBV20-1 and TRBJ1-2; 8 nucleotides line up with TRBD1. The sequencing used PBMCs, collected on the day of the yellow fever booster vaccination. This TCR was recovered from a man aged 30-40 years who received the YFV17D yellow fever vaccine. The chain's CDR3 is CSASFQGAGYTF. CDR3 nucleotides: TGCAGTGCTAGCTTCCAGGGGGCTGGCTACACCTTC.